A few counts support the clone carrying this TCR beta chain. Its antigen is undetermined. These data are taken from a study of blood T cells in healthy people across ages. Study-wide background: With template switching, about one barcoded beta molecule was captured per two T cells.

Study results and caveats: It was the long-lived donors that had more naive CD4+ cells and higher diversity than aged donors.

With a J-beta primer mix and a sample-barcoded 5' primer, a second PCR ran about 6 to 11 cycles. TCRdb reprocessed the 5' RACE reads via MiXCR and lists one record per CDR3 protein. The table shows some 1.6 million distinct CDR3 sequences, with approximately 32% occurring only once. Trimming took off 0 bases at V and 8 bases at J, with 16 bases between the two ends. This CDR3 is built from 15 residues. Germline V gene lookup returns CDR1 KGHSH and CDR2 LQKENI. Approximately 10 milliliters of peripheral blood were drawn from each donor into EDTA-treated tubes. The V gene is TRBV18, the J gene TRBJ1-2; D gene ambiguous. This sequence originates from a woman aged 25 to 39 in good health. Sequenced: blood. The CDR3 sequence: CASSPPVGVVEGYTF. The CDR3 nucleotides read TGTGCCAGCTCACCACCCGTCGGGGTTGTGGAAGGCTACACCTTC.